A single sample gave rise to the 14 T cell receptor beta chains below, sequenced in a study of T cell repertoires in cytomegalovirus infection. MiXCR, run by TCRdb on the reads, gives a single entry per CDR3 protein. Seen here are roughly 200,000 distinct CDR3 sequences, 8% to 10% observed once, and the top ten hold about 4.2%. Specimen: PBMCs. These receptors came from a human donor in good health (CMV status not recorded). Some clones in this sample may be carry-over from other donors' samples.

The rearrangement links TRBV12-3 or TRBV12-4 to TRBJ2-2; no firm D call. The CDR3 is made up of 12 amino acids. The V and J ends lost 6 bases and 7 bases respectively, with 9 bases between them. The CDR3 spells CASRTSGGELFF. The CDR3, as DNA: TGTGCCAGCAGGACTTCTGGCGGGGAGCTGTTTTTT.

This clonotype was counted many times. This chain joins TRBV7-2 and TRBJ1-2, with TRBD1 identical over 9 bases. V gave up 5 bases and J gave up 4 bases; unmatched junction bases: 8. This CDR3 is built from 15 residues. The germline V gene has CDR1 SGHTA and CDR2 FQGNSA. As DNA, the CDR3 is TGTGCCAGCAGCACAGGGGGCGTAATAGGCTATGGCTACACCTTC. Protein product: CASSTGGVIGYGYTF.

V gene TRBV10-3 combines with J gene TRBJ2-1; D gene unclear. V lost 3 bases and J lost 4, with 7 bases in between. The germline gives CDR1 ENHRY, CDR2 SYGVKD. The CDR3 contains 13 residues. Written as DNA, the CDR3 is TGTGCCATCAGTGACCAGGTTTACAATGAGCAGTTCTTC. It encodes CAISDQVYNEQFF.

J is TRBJ1-1 and V is TRBV19; unclear D gene. The germline V gene has CDR1 LNHDA and CDR2 SQIVND (reference sequence). The CDR3 runs to 14 residues. Trimming left V 3 bases short and J 0 bases short, with 8 bases between. This chain's CDR3 is CASSIWQMNTEAFF. The CDR3 coding sequence is TGTGCCAGTAGTATTTGGCAGATGAACACTGAAGCTTTCTTT.

This clonotype has more than one count but fewer than ten. The rearrangement joins TRBV15 to TRBJ2-7; 9 bases match TRBD1. Germline CDR1 LNHNV, CDR2 YYDKDF (reference sequence). CDR3 size: 13 residues. V lost 8 bases to trimming and J lost 2 bases; unmatched junction nucleotides: 4. The CDR3, as DNA: TGTGCCACCTCCGGGACAGGGACCTACGAGCAGTACTTC. This encodes CATSGTGTYEQYF.

This clonotype has a count of ten or more. This chain connects TRBV7-9 to TRBJ2-5; D gene ambiguous. The CDR3 covers 13 residues. Trimming removed 3 bases at V and 3 bases at J, with 8 bases between. Germline lookup yields CDR1 SEHNR and CDR2 FQNEAQ (reference sequence). The CDR3 DNA sequence: TGTGCCAGCAGCTTGGATCTAGAAGAGACCCAGTACTTC. It translates to CASSLDLEETQYF.

The chain carries TRBV4-3 and TRBJ2-6; D gene unclear. Per the germline V gene, CDR1 is LGHNA and CDR2 is YSLEER. The CDR3 covers 16 residues. Trimming removed 0 bases from V and 1 base from J, with 7 bases in between. CDR3 coding DNA: TGCGCCAGCAGCCAAGATCTAGGGTCTGGGGCCAACGTCCTGACTTTC. Its protein is CASSQDLGSGANVLTF.

Remarks on this clonotype: Just one base apart from a much larger clone, this may be a read error. This sequence joins TRBV7-3 and TRBJ2-3, with D unclear. The CDR3 has 14 amino acids. Germline CDR1 and CDR2: SGHTA and FQGTGA. The germline V and J ends were trimmed by 5 bases and 0 bases, with 9 bases remaining between them. The CDR3 coding sequence is TGTGCCAGCAGCGTCGAACTCAGCACAGATACGCAGTATTTT. Protein sequence: CASSVELSTDTQYF. Combining the CDR3 with reference TRBV7-3 and TRBJ2-3 gives the whole variable domain GAGVSQTPSNKVTEKGKYVELRCDPISGHTALYWYRQSLGQGPEFLIYFQGTGAADDSGLPNDRFFAVRPEGSVSTLKIQRTERGDSAVYLCASSVELSTDTQYFGPGTRLTVL.

Remarks on this clonotype: A read error may explain this, as a much larger clone is one base away. The conserved final phenylalanine or tryptophan is absent from the CDR3, which likely points to a read error. CDR3 region: CASSRTSYNSPLHL. The CDR3 DNA follows: TGTGCCAGCAGTCGGACATCGTATAATTCACCCCTCCACCTT. The chain couples TRBV28 to TRBJ1-6; tentative D call: TRBD1 (5 bases). Germline assignment: CDR1 MDHEN and CDR2 SYDVKM. The CDR3 totals 14 residues. The V end lost 5 bases, the J end lost 4 bases, and 9 bases lay between the germline ends.

This clonotype showed up many times. The genes are TRBV12-3 or TRBV12-4 and TRBJ1-2; D ambiguous. The ends were cut back, 3 bases at V and 4 bases at J, with 12 bases in the middle. The CDR3 consists of 14 residues. The CDR3 DNA sequence: TGTGCCAGCAGTTTCCCCCTGACAAGCTATGGCTACACCTTC. It yields the protein CASSFPLTSYGYTF.

This clonotype was counted at least ten times. The DNA for the CDR3 is TGTGCCAGCAGCTTGTCAACGAGGGCCAGGGGGATGCTCGATGAGCAGTTCTTC. Translating it yields CASSLSTRARGMLDEQFF. The chain has TRBV5-4 and TRBJ2-1; TRBD1 agrees at 7 bases. The CDR3 extends over 18 amino acids. The V and J ends lost 1 base and 8 bases, in that order; junction bases with no gene match: 18. Germline V gene data show CDR1 as SGHNT and CDR2 as YYREEE (reference sequence). Complete variable domain (other parts from reference TRBV5-4 and TRBJ2-1): ETGVTQSPTHLIKTRGQQVTLRCSSQSGHNTVSWYQQALGQGPQFIFQYYREEENGRGNFPPRFSGLQFPNYSSELNVNALELDDSALYLCASSLSTRARGMLDEQFFGPGTRLTVL.

The table lists this clonotype with many counts. The chain couples TRBV5-6 to TRBJ2-1, with D uncertain. The CDR3 contains 17 residues. CDR1 is SGHDT, CDR2 YYEEEE, per germline. V was cut by 4 bases and J by 0 bases, with 17 bases left in between. This chain's CDR3 is CASSLWANPSSYNEQFF. The CDR3 region has the DNA TGTGCCAGCAGCCTGTGGGCCAACCCCAGCTCCTACAATGAGCAGTTCTTC. Looking up the rest from reference TRBV5-6 and TRBJ2-1 gives the full variable domain: DAGVTQSPTHLIKTRGQQVTLRCSPKSGHDTVSWYQQALGQGPQFIFQYYEEEERQRGNFPDRFSGHQFPNYSSELNVNALLLGDSALYLCASSLWANPSSYNEQFFGPGTRLTVL.

V gene TRBV30 combines with J gene TRBJ1-2, with D hard to call. The CDR3 is 11 residues long. The germline V gene has CDR1 GTSNPN and CDR2 SVGIG (reference sequence). V lost 0 bases, J lost 6 bases, and 5 bases lay in between. The CDR3 region has the DNA TGTGCCTGGAGTGTATTACATGGCTACACCTTC. As protein: CAWSVLHGYTF.

This clonotype was observed many times. V usage is TRBV6-2 or TRBV6-3 and J usage is TRBJ2-2; possible D gene TRBD2, 7 bases. Germline loops: CDR1 MNHEY, CDR2 SVGEGT. Trimming cost V 7 bases and J 5 bases, with 17 bases left between them. This CDR3 spans 15 amino acids. This CDR3 reads CASNPTGGQTGELFF. In DNA, the CDR3 is TGTGCCAGCAACCCGACGGGGGGCCAAACCGGGGAGCTGTTTTTT.